Sequencing of this TCR beta chain was carried out in a study of cytomegalovirus exposure and HLA in healthy donors. Study conclusions and caveats: The tendency of first-cohort TCR clusters to co-occur in the roughly 130 validation repertoires was the finding of a later analysis. Researchers counted 164 TCR beta chains as cytomegalovirus-associated. Reports indicated that the classifier achieved high specificity and sensitivity in diagnosing cytomegalovirus status.

Here immunoSEQ multiplex PCR was the method, and the copy in TCRdb shows in-frame clones only, minus some. The sample gives about 360,000 clones, 75% to 90% of which show up once; over 0.75% is in the top ten. Germline V gives CDR1 KGHSH, CDR2 LQKENI. The V and J ends lost 5 bases and 0 bases respectively, with 9 bases between them. The CDR3 spans 14 residues. The donors were members of the validation cohort, which comprised 100 to 150 subjects and was separate from the first cohort of roughly 700 subjects. On this clone itself: Antigen unknown.

The TCR originated in a woman aged 18-30 years in good health and CMV-seronegative. The rearrangement links TRBV18 to TRBJ2-3; possible D gene TRBD2, 5 bases. The sequenced material came from PBMCs. CDR3 protein: CASSVGASTDTQYF. For the CDR3, the DNA is TGTGCCAGCTCAGTGGGAGCTAGCACAGATACGCAGTATTTT.